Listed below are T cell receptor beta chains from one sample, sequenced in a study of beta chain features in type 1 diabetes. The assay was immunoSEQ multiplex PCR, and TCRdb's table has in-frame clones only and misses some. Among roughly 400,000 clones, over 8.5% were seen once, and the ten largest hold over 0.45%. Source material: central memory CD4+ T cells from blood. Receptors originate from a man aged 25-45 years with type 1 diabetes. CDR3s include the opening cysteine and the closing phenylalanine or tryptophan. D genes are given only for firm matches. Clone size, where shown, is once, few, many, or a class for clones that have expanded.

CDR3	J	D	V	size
CASSPDRDYYGYTF	TRBJ1-2	TRBD1	TRBV6-5	few
CASSLGATSSYEQYF	TRBJ2-7	.	TRBV7-2	few
CASFTGTAGNQPQHF	TRBJ1-5	TRBD1	TRBV6-1	.
CASSLVPDTGTDEQFF	TRBJ2-1	.	TRBV7-2	few
CATSRGTVSGDRNYEQYF	TRBJ2-7	.	TRBV15	.
CASTRTGGSDTEAFF	TRBJ1-1	TRBD1	TRBV19	many
CASSGGPRDTYYGYTF	TRBJ1-2	.	TRBV27	few
CATSPSGTRHNEQFF	TRBJ2-1	TRBD2	TRBV15	many
CASRGQLNTEAFF	TRBJ1-1	TRBD1	TRBV6-1	.
CAWRPTDRAYGYTF	TRBJ1-2	TRBD1	TRBV30	.
CASSTLDGIYGYTF	TRBJ1-2	.	TRBV27	.
CASSLTSGGGNEQFF	TRBJ2-1	TRBD2	TRBV7-3	many
CASSRGQESYEQYF	TRBJ2-7	.	TRBV7-2	.
CASRSDRANYGYTF	TRBJ1-2	TRBD1	TRBV11-2	few
CASSLELGTGGTEAFF	TRBJ1-1	TRBD1	TRBV5-1	few
CASSLVGPGRKLFF	TRBJ1-4	.	TRBV7-3	.
CASSLGGESSYEQYF	TRBJ2-7	TRBD2	TRBV7-3	many
CASQAGANVLTF	TRBJ2-6	.	TRBV6-1	few
CASSPRRGAGETQYF	TRBJ2-5	.	TRBV9	.
CASSASLAEETQYF	TRBJ2-5	.	TRBV7-8	.
CATGETTGGNTIYF	TRBJ1-3	.	TRBV6-1	few
CASSPGGMEEKLFF	TRBJ1-4	TRBD1	TRBV5-4	few
CASSQDRNVGTEAFF	TRBJ1-1	.	TRBV4-3	.
CASSLASGPSETQYF	TRBJ2-5	TRBD2	TRBV5-4	.
CASSLTTSGEYNEQFF	TRBJ2-1	TRBD2	TRBV18	.
CASSIIAGAGAEAFF	TRBJ1-1	.	TRBV19	few
CASSGSNLRQPQHF	TRBJ1-5	.	TRBV2	few
CASSVGSGANVLTF	TRBJ2-6	.	TRBV28	.
CASSQSGYSYNEQFF	TRBJ2-1	.	TRBV4-2	few
CASSDSYEQYF	TRBJ2-7	.	TRBV2	.
CASRGTSGRTYEQYF	TRBJ2-7	TRBD2	TRBV27	few
CASSSQLSGNTEAFF	TRBJ1-1	.	TRBV5-1	few
CASRGSSEGETQYF	TRBJ2-5	.	TRBV6-5	.
CASGLTLGLAGGPRGTGELFF	TRBJ2-2	TRBD2	TRBV12-5	few
CASSLDRTGGTEAFF	TRBJ1-1	TRBD1	TRBV7-8	.
CASLRDRGGGEQFF	TRBJ2-1	TRBD1	TRBV2	.
CAWSPSGRTETQYF	TRBJ2-5	.	TRBV30	.
CAWSGGQLYEQYF	TRBJ2-7	.	TRBV30	few
CASSSPDQPQHF	TRBJ1-5	.	TRBV6-5	.
CASSASGNQPQHF	TRBJ1-5	.	TRBV9	.
CASSLRGSYEQYF	TRBJ2-7	.	TRBV7-8	once
CASSDPGLAYNEQFF	TRBJ2-1	TRBD2	TRBV6-4	few
CASSFGTLNTEAFF	TRBJ1-1	.	TRBV6-1	few
CASSHLPDIRNTEAFF	TRBJ1-1	.	TRBV4-1	.